This TCR beta chain was recorded in a study of blood T cell repertoires in COVID-19. The overall study: Acute and convalescent COVID-19 samples came from the United States, Italy and Spain. Nucleic acid was either cDNA or gDNA, and it came from T cells, B-cell-depleted T cells, or PBMCs.

Per the study methods: Amplified reference gene primers provided the basis for estimating nucleated cell counts. Assay used: immunoSEQ multiplex PCR; TCRdb lists only in-frame clones, some missing. The D gene and trimming were derived from the DNA, and the V and J assignments and clone size from that table. The table shows a few hundred thousand clones, with more than 75% occurring only once. Patients from Seattle were sampled longitudinally, starting during active infection. Trimming removed 6 bases from V and 3 bases from J, with 12 bases in between. The germline V gene has CDR1 DFQATT and CDR2 SNEGSKA (reference sequence). The CDR3 consists of 14 residues.

What was sequenced was peripheral blood. This TCR derives from a woman of 80 years or more with COVID-19, enrolled during active disease. The chain joins TRBV20-1 to TRBJ1-6; D is perhaps TRBD1 (6 bases). CDR3 sequence (DNA): TGCAGTGCCAGTAGAGGGGGCTATAATTCACCCCTCCACTTT. Its protein product is CSASRGGYNSPLHF.